Shown below are 22 T cell receptor beta chains from a single sample sequenced in a study of shared clonotypes between healthy human individuals. Profiling relied on immunoSEQ multiplex PCR, and the TCRdb table lists in-frame clones only, not all of them. The data show around 500,000 clones, with 75% to 85% seen just once and roughly an eighth held by the top ten. The sequenced material came from PBMCs. The receptors were sampled from a woman between 40 and 50 years old in good health. Some clones in this sample may be carry-over from other donors' samples.

The chain has TRBV6-1 and TRBJ2-2; D not certain. CDR1 MNHNS and CDR2 SASEGT come from the germline V gene. The CDR3 extends over 16 amino acids. Trimming removed 0 bases from V and 4 bases from J, with 12 bases in between. CDR3 amino acids: CASSEAQVGPTGELFF. CDR3 DNA sequence: TGTGCCAGCAGTGAAGCGCAGGTTGGTCCCACCGGGGAGCTGTTTTTT.

This clone turned up a few times. The gene calls are TRBV6-1 and TRBJ1-1; tentatively, D is TRBD1 (5 bases). The length of the CDR3 is 16 residues. V dropped 3 bases and J dropped 1 base, with 15 bases sitting between them. Germline CDR1 MNHNS, CDR2 SASEGT. In DNA, the CDR3 is TGTGCCAGCAGTGATGGCGGGGCGAGTCGGAACACTGAAGCTTTCTTT. This codes for CASSDGGASRNTEAFF.

This clone was seen just once. The sample holds other DNA sequences that translate to the same CDR3. This sequence joins TRBV11-2 and TRBJ2-7; 8 bases align to TRBD1. The CDR3 contains 14 residues. After removal of 1 base from V and 3 bases from J, the junction contained 2 bases not matched to a gene. CDR1 and CDR2 from the germline V gene are SGHAT and FQNNGV. CDR3 DNA sequence: TGTGCCAGCAGCTTAGGGACAGGGCTCTACGAGCAGTACTTC. Translation gives CASSLGTGLYEQYF.

This chain joins TRBV7-8 and TRBJ2-4, with 10 positions matching TRBD2. CDR3 length: 18 residues. Per germline, CDR1 SGHVS and CDR2 FQNEAQ. V lost 1 base, J lost 4 bases, and 10 bases stayed unmatched. CDR3 sequence (DNA): TGTGCCAGCAGCTTAGAGCGAGGAGCGGGAGGGCGGAAAAACATTCAGTACTTC. Translating gives CASSLERGAGGRKNIQYF.

This rearrangement joins TRBV6-6 to TRBJ2-4; D remains unclear. The CDR3 totals 12 residues. In germline, CDR1 is MNHNY, CDR2 SVGAGI (reference sequence). Trimming stripped 6 bases from V and 10 bases from J, with 13 bases between. The CDR3 bases are TGTGCCAGCAGCCCCACCCGGTTGATTCAGTACTTC. Encoded protein: CASSPTRLIQYF.

The chain uses TRBV5-1 and TRBJ2-3, with D unclear. The CDR3 totals 15 residues. Trimming stripped 2 bases from V and 4 bases from J, with 14 bases between. Per the germline V gene, CDR1 is SGHRS and CDR2 is YFSETQ. Written as DNA, the CDR3 is TGCGCCAGCAGCTTAGAGCGTAGGATCGCAGATACGCAGTATTTT. It is translated as CASSLERRIADTQYF.

This clone has ten or more counts. The chain couples TRBV28 to TRBJ1-2; TRBD1 matches 7 bases. V shed 5 bases and J 8 bases; nucleotides not matched to a gene: 8. Per germline, CDR1 MDHEN and CDR2 SYDVKM. The CDR3 consists of 13 residues. CDR3 loop: CASSATGREGYTF. In DNA, the CDR3 is TGTGCCAGCAGTGCGACAGGGCGGGAGGGCTACACCTTC.

The chain links TRBV15 to TRBJ1-2; D is uncertain. Germline V gene data show CDR1 as LNHNV and CDR2 as YYDKDF (reference sequence). V was pared by 1 base and J by 3 bases, with 9 bases between. The CDR3 is 14 residues long. The CDR3 region has the DNA TGTGCCACCAGCAGAGGGCAGAACTACTATGGCTACACCTTC. This gives the protein CATSRGQNYYGYTF.

This clone appeared once. This chain uses TRBV10-2 with TRBJ2-5, with 8 bases matching TRBD2. V lost 0 bases to trimming and J lost 7 bases; unmatched junction nucleotides: 4. The CDR3 spans 14 residues. The V gene's germline CDR1 is WSHSY and CDR2 SAAADI. DNA of the CDR3: TGCGCCAGCAGTGAGTCCCGGGGGGGTTGGACCCAGTACTTC. It translates to CASSESRGGWTQYF.

This chain joins TRBV11-2 and TRBJ2-1, with 10 bases lining up with TRBD2. The CDR3 has 16 residues. With 1 base clipped from V and 4 bases from J, the junction kept 4 bases outside the gene matches. CDR1 and CDR2 from the germline V gene are SGHAT and FQNNGV. DNA of the CDR3: TGTGCCAGCAGCTTAGGACGGACTAGCGGATACAATGAGCAGTTCTTC. Encoded protein: CASSLGRTSGYNEQFF.

The gene calls are TRBV4-1 and TRBJ2-3, with 9 bases identical to TRBD2. The germline V gene encodes CDR1 MGHRA and CDR2 YSYEKL. This CDR3 has 16 residues. V lost 0 bases, J lost 4 bases, and 5 bases stayed unmatched. As DNA, the CDR3 is TGCGCCAGCAGCCAAGATAGGGTAGCGGGAGCAGATACGCAGTATTTT. Protein sequence: CASSQDRVAGADTQYF.

The genes are TRBV19 and TRBJ1-1; D not resolved. The V end lost 4 bases, the J end lost 1 base, and 10 bases lay between the germline ends. The CDR3 contains 14 residues. The germline V gene encodes CDR1 LNHDA and CDR2 SQIVND (reference sequence). The CDR3 loop is CASSTPGQNTEAFF. CDR3 nucleotide sequence: TGTGCCAGTAGTACCCCCGGGCAGAACACTGAAGCTTTCTTT.

This clone appeared once. CDR3 in amino acids: CASSQDRAGGGFNEQFF. In DNA form, the CDR3 reads TGCGCCAGCAGCCAAGATCGGGCGGGAGGAGGGTTCAATGAGCAGTTCTTC. V usage is TRBV4-3 and J usage is TRBJ2-1; 8 bases line up with TRBD2. Germline values: CDR1 LGHNA, CDR2 YSLEER. The J segment lost 6 bases and the V segment lost 0 bases, leaving 10 bases of the junction unmatched. This CDR3 region has 17 residues.

This rearrangement joins TRBV28 to TRBJ1-5; weak D call: TRBD1 (5 bases). The germline V gene encodes CDR1 MDHEN and CDR2 SYDVKM. This CDR3 comprises 13 residues. Trimming took off 6 bases at V and 6 bases at J, with 12 bases between the two ends. CDR3 residues: CASRGPGGQPQHF. The CDR3 coding sequence is TGTGCCAGCAGAGGCCCGGGGGGTCAGCCCCAGCATTTT.

This clone was counted a few times. This chain links TRBV5-4 with TRBJ2-5; no clear D gene. V was shortened by 0 bases and J by 2 bases, with 8 bases between the two germline ends. From germline, CDR1 is SGHNT and CDR2 YYREEE (reference sequence). CDR3 length: 14 amino acids. The CDR3 DNA reads as TGTGCCAGCAGCTTGGGGCGGTCACAAGAGACCCAGTACTTC. It specifies CASSLGRSQETQYF.

The chain recombines TRBV11-2 with TRBJ2-3; 16 bases line up with TRBD2. The CDR3 has 18 residues. The V gene's germline CDR1 is SGHAT and CDR2 FQNNGV. V dropped 5 bases and J dropped 6; count of bases not matched to a gene: 11. CDR3 DNA sequence: TGTGCCAGCAGCAGACCGGGACTAGCGGGAGGGCGAGGGGATACGCAGTATTTT. Protein sequence: CASSRPGLAGGRGDTQYF. The full variable domain, completed using reference TRBV11-2 and TRBJ2-3, is EAGVAQSPRYKIIEKRQSVAFWCNPISGHATLYWYQQILGQGPKLLIQFQNNGVVDDSQLPKDRFSAERLKGVDSTLKIQPAKLEDSAVYLCASSRPGLAGGRGDTQYFGPGTRLTVL.

CDR3 nucleotides: TGTGCCAGCAGTCCCACGGTCTTTAGCTCCTACGAGCAGTACTTC. Its protein product is CASSPTVFSSYEQYF. The chain is built from TRBV6-5 and TRBJ2-7, with unresolved D. The CDR3 runs to 15 residues. Deletions cut 5 bases from V and 0 bases from J, with 14 bases between. Germline loops: CDR1 MNHEY, CDR2 SVGAGI.

J is TRBJ2-7 and V is TRBV28; TRBD1 aligns across 7 bases. Per the germline V gene, CDR1 is MDHEN and CDR2 is SYDVKM. V dropped 6 bases and J dropped 2; count of bases not matched to a gene: 7. The CDR3 runs to 14 residues. CDR3 coding DNA: TGTGCCAGCAGGGGGGCAGGGACAGCCTACGAGCAGTACTTC. Protein: CASRGAGTAYEQYF.

The CDR3 DNA reads TGTGCCAGCAGTGATTTTCTAGCGGGCCTCAATGAGCAGTTCTTC. Protein: CASSDFLAGLNEQFF. The V call is TRBV6-4, the J call TRBJ2-1; 8 bases agree with TRBD2. The CDR3 runs 15 residues. Germline CDR1 MRHNA, CDR2 SNTAGT. V trimming: 3 bases; J trimming: 6 bases; junction bases outside the gene matches: 7.

Worth noting for this clone: It is likely a read error: a sequence one base away is far more abundant. The chain joins TRBV27 to TRBJ2-7, with D hard to call. The CDR3 runs 12 residues. Germline CDR1 is MNHEY and CDR2 is SMNVEV (reference sequence). V gave up 3 bases and J gave up 4 bases, with 7 bases separating them. The CDR3 region is CASSFWGYEQYF. The DNA for the CDR3 is TGTGCCAGCAGTTTTTGGGGATACGAGCAGTACTTC.

The chain links TRBV7-8 to TRBJ1-1; TRBD1 aligns across 8 bases. V lost 10 bases, J lost 1 base, and 2 bases stayed unmatched. Germline values: CDR1 SGHVS, CDR2 FQNEAQ. CDR3 size: 12 residues. CDR3 bases: TGTGCCATTCAGGGGGCGAACACTGAAGCTTTCTTT. This codes for CAIQGANTEAFF.

Of note for this clone: It is likely a read error: a sequence one base away is far more abundant. The gene calls are TRBV30 and TRBJ2-3; TRBD2 aligns across 7 bases. Germline CDR1 and CDR2: GTSNPN and SVGIG (reference sequence). The CDR3 loop spans 17 amino acids. J gave up 2 bases and V 2 bases, and 13 bases lay outside the gene matches. CDR3 DNA: TGTGCCTGGAGTAGCACGGGAGGAGAGATAACCACAGATACGCAGTATTTT. Translated: CAWSSTGGEITTDTQYF.